The entry below gives a single T cell receptor (beta chain) sequence along with its context. Its antigen is unidentified. These data originate in a study of metastatic and nonmetastatic thyroid tumors. About the study: The authors compared repertoires across blood and tumor or nodule tissue from malignant and benign thyroid patients. General study results and limits: It was reportedly found that TCR beta diversity was significantly higher in malignant thyroid tumors than in benign nodules, a difference seen in both blood and tumor samples.

Per the study methods: Variation in CDR3 across clinicopathological groups served as the basis for constructing a distant-metastasis classifier in papillary thyroid cancer. MiXCR reprocessed the PCR reads for TCRdb. The authors' filters were not applied to this entry. The sample has around 46,000 clones, 22% seen once. The length of the CDR3 is 18 residues. V was shortened by 5 bases and J by 0 bases, with 20 bases between the two germline ends. Germline V CDR1 and CDR2: SGHVS, FQNEAQ. Patients had received no treatment of any kind before thyroid surgery. The rearrangement links TRBV7-8 to TRBJ2-1; no clear D gene. Sequenced input: blood. The clonotype was recovered from a male donor with papillary thyroid cancer or a benign thyroid nodule (not recorded which). Some clones in this sample may be carry-over from other donors' samples. The CDR3 coding sequence is TGTGCCAGCAGCCCCCGCCGTGGGAAGGGTAACTCCTACAATGAGCAGTTCTTC. Translating it yields CASSPRRGKGNSYNEQFF.